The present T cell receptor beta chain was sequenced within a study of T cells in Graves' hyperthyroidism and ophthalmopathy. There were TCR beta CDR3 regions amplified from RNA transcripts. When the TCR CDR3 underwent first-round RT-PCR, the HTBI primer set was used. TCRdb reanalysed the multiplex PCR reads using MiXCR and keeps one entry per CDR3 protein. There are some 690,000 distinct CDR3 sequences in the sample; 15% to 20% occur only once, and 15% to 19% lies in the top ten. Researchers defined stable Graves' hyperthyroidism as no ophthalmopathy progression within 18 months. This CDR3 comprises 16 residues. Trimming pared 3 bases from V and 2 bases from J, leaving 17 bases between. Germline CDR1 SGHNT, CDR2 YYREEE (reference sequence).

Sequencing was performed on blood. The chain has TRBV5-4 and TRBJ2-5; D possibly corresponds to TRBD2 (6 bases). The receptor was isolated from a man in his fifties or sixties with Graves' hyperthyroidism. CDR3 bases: TGTGCCAGCAGCTGGGGACGGGACTCGGGGCAAGAGACCCAGTACTTC. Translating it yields CASSWGRDSGQETQYF.